One sample yielded the 21 T cell receptor beta chains listed below, sequenced in a study of beta chain features in type 1 diabetes. cDNA synthesis used the whole RNA isolate, giving expressed TCRB sequences. This table comes from immunoSEQ multiplex PCR, and its TCRdb copy is limited to in-frame clones, with some not included. Of hundreds of thousands of clones in the sample, roughly 17% are singletons; the top ten hold 0.02% to 0.025%. The sequenced sample consisted of naive CD4+ T cells from blood. These receptors all come from a woman under 30 in good health.

The V gene is TRBV6-5, the J gene TRBJ2-7, with D possibly being TRBD1 (6 bases). The CDR3 is 15 amino acids. The V gene's germline CDR1 is MNHEY and CDR2 SVGAGI. Trimming removed 4 bases from V and 2 bases from J, with 15 bases in between. Written as DNA, the CDR3 is TGTGCCAGCAGTTCGAAGACAGGCCGGACCTACGAGCAGTACTTC. This codes for CASSSKTGRTYEQYF.

There are a few counts of this clone. The chain is built from TRBV27 and TRBJ2-3, with D maybe TRBD2 (6 bases). The CDR3 sequence is 14 residues long. V was clipped by 6 bases and J by 4 bases, with 14 bases between them. Germline V gene sequence: CDR1 MNHEY, CDR2 SMNVEV (reference sequence). The CDR3 sequence is CASSRGPGADTQYF. DNA of the CDR3: TGTGCCAGCAGCCGCGGCCCGGGAGCAGATACGCAGTATTTT.

The V call is TRBV28, the J call TRBJ2-7; D is unresolved. Trimming cost V 3 bases and J 3 bases, with 9 bases left between them. The CDR3 runs to 13 residues. CDR1 is MDHEN and CDR2 is SYDVKM in the germline V gene. The CDR3 sequence is CASSFQDGYEQYF. Written as DNA, the CDR3 is TGTGCCAGCAGTTTTCAAGACGGCTACGAGCAGTACTTC.

This clone was picked up a small number of times. The chain recombines TRBV18 with TRBJ1-1; D is possibly TRBD1 (5 bases). Trimming cost V 4 bases and J 2 bases, with 8 bases left between them. CDR3 length: 13 amino acids. The germline V gene has CDR1 KGHSH and CDR2 LQKENI. The CDR3 DNA sequence: TGTGCCAGCTCACAGGACACTAACACTGAAGCTTTCTTT. Translated: CASSQDTNTEAFF. Full variable domain (remainder filled in from reference TRBV18 and TRBJ1-1): NAGVMQNPRHLVRRRGQEARLRCSPMKGHSHVYWYRQLPEEGLKFMVYLQKENIIDESGMPKERFSAEFPKEGPSILRIQQVVRGDSAAYFCASSQDTNTEAFFGQGTRLTVV.

The chain has TRBV29-1 and TRBJ1-2, with D perhaps matching TRBD1 (5 bases). V gave up 5 bases and J gave up 4 bases, with 14 bases separating them. The CDR3 length is 13 residues. Germline values: CDR1 SQVTM, CDR2 ANQGSEA. The CDR3 here is CSVWEGEGYGYTF. The CDR3 bases are TGCAGCGTTTGGGAAGGGGAGGGCTATGGCTACACCTTC.

This clone was seen more than once but under ten times. The chain links TRBV9 to TRBJ2-2; D is undetermined. The CDR3 consists of 15 residues. V was shortened by 0 bases and J by 5 bases, with 11 bases between the two germline ends. Germline V gene sequence: CDR1 SGDLS, CDR2 YYNGEE. The CDR3 here is CASSVVEARTGELFF. The CDR3 DNA sequence: TGTGCCAGCAGCGTAGTGGAAGCCAGAACCGGGGAGCTGTTTTTT.

This clone was seen a handful of times. The chain couples TRBV7-9 to TRBJ2-1; 7 nucleotides agree with TRBD1. There are 14 residues in the CDR3. Trimming at V came to 5 bases and at J to 5 bases, leaving 6 bases not matched to a gene. CDR1 and CDR2 (germline): SEHNR, FQNEAQ (reference sequence). CDR3 coding DNA: TGTGCCAGCAGCCTCGGGACAGCGGACAATGAGCAGTTCTTC. It specifies CASSLGTADNEQFF.

The rearrangement links TRBV25-1 to TRBJ1-2; TRBD1 aligns across 9 bases. The CDR3 is 15 amino acids. Germline CDR1 MGHDK, CDR2 SYGVNS. V was pared by 2 bases and J by 3 bases, with 4 bases of the junction left unmatched. The CDR3 DNA sequence: TGTGCCAGCAGTGAAGCGACAGGGGGAGACTATGGCTACACCTTC. Translating gives CASSEATGGDYGYTF.

The chain couples TRBV5-1 to TRBJ1-4, with 7 bases lining up with TRBD1. CDR1 and CDR2 from the germline V gene are SGHRS and YFSETQ. This CDR3 has 15 residues. V shed 1 base, J shed 4 bases, and the junction held 4 bases outside the gene matches. The CDR3 here is CASSLLGTDNEKLFF. The DNA of the CDR3 is TGCGCCAGCAGCTTGTTAGGGACAGATAATGAAAAACTGTTTTTT.

V and J are TRBV18 and TRBJ2-3; D remains unclear. The CDR3 is 16 amino acids. Trimming pared 0 bases from V and 0 bases from J, leaving 10 bases between. Per the germline V gene, CDR1 is KGHSH and CDR2 is LQKENI. CDR3 bases: TGTGCCAGCTCACCACCGGTTAGTCCTAGCACAGATACGCAGTATTTT. Its translation: CASSPPVSPSTDTQYF. Complete variable domain (other parts from reference TRBV18 and TRBJ2-3): NAGVMQNPRHLVRRRGQEARLRCSPMKGHSHVYWYRQLPEEGLKFMVYLQKENIIDESGMPKERFSAEFPKEGPSILRIQQVVRGDSAAYFCASSPPVSPSTDTQYFGPGTRLTVL.

The chain uses TRBV30 and TRBJ2-1; 7 nucleotides agree with TRBD2. Per germline, CDR1 GTSNPN and CDR2 SVGIG (reference sequence). V lost 3 bases and J lost 6; bases outside the gene matches: 11. The CDR3 sequence is 15 residues long. The CDR3 DNA follows: TGTGCCTGGAGCCTCCCTAGCGGATACGTCAATGAGCAGTTCTTC. It is translated as CAWSLPSGYVNEQFF.

The chain employs TRBV7-8 and TRBJ2-2; D remains unclear. V was cut by 2 bases and J by 4 bases, with 8 bases left in between. This CDR3 is 14 amino acids long. Per the germline V gene, CDR1 is SGHVS and CDR2 is FQNEAQ. CDR3 amino acids: CASSLYLGTGELFF. DNA of the CDR3: TGTGCCAGCAGCTTATATCTCGGCACCGGGGAGCTGTTTTTT.

V is TRBV9 and J is TRBJ2-1; perhaps D is TRBD1 or TRBD2 (5 bases each). Germline CDR1 and CDR2: SGDLS and YYNGEE. This CDR3 is built from 14 residues. Deletions cut 3 bases from V and 10 bases from J, with 17 bases between. The CDR3 nucleotides are TGTGCCAGCAGCGCCGGGGACGGTCGGTTGGAGCAGTTCTTC. It is translated as CASSAGDGRLEQFF.

The chain uses TRBV10-3 and TRBJ2-1; TRBD2 agrees at 11 bases. Germline loops: CDR1 ENHRY, CDR2 SYGVKD. Losses at the gene ends were 6 bases for V and 9 bases for J; bases not matched to a gene: 7. The CDR3 totals 14 residues. DNA of the CDR3: TGTGCCATCAGCCTAGCGGGAGGATCGGGTGAGCAGTTCTTC. This codes for CAISLAGGSGEQFF.

The V and J genes are TRBV6-6 and TRBJ2-7; maybe TRBD1 (6 bases). This CDR3 region has 14 residues. Germline V lookup: CDR1 MNHNY, CDR2 SVGAGI (reference sequence). V was pared by 5 bases and J by 4 bases, with 15 bases between. CDR3 sequence reads: CASSPGTTFYEQYF. CDR3 sequence (DNA): TGTGCCAGCAGTCCCGGGACAACGTTTTACGAGCAGTACTTC.

This clone was detected only a few times. V and J are TRBV29-1 and TRBJ2-3; a possible D gene is TRBD1 (5 bases). V was shortened by 4 bases and J by 4 bases, with 9 bases between the two germline ends. CDR3 length equals 12 residues. Germline V lookup: CDR1 SQVTM, CDR2 ANQGSEA. CDR3 in DNA: TGCAGCGTTGTATGGGGCGCAGATACGCAGTATTTT. Encoded protein: CSVVWGADTQYF.

With regard to this clone: Other DNA sequences within the sample encode an identical CDR3. This chain links TRBV5-1 with TRBJ2-3, with D tentatively TRBD2 (6 bases). V was clipped by 4 bases and J by 4 bases, with 16 bases between them. This CDR3 spans 15 amino acids. Per germline, CDR1 SGHRS and CDR2 YFSETQ. This chain's CDR3 is CASSPGTPGADTQYF. Written as DNA, the CDR3 is TGCGCCAGCAGCCCAGGGACTCCAGGTGCAGATACGCAGTATTTT.

A few counts support this clone. This chain connects TRBV4-3 to TRBJ1-2, with 8 bases fitting TRBD1. Germline V gene lookup returns CDR1 LGHNA and CDR2 YSLEER. The V segment lost 0 bases and the J segment 2 bases; nucleotides outside the gene matches: 2. The CDR3 spans 15 residues. CDR3 DNA sequence: TGCGCCAGCAGCCAAGACTGGACAGGGAACTATGGCTACACCTTC. Its translation is CASSQDWTGNYGYTF.

The chain recombines TRBV7-2 with TRBJ2-5; 11 bases fit TRBD2. CDR1 and CDR2 from the germline V gene are SGHTA and FQGNSA. J lost 5 bases, V lost 1 base, and 6 bases had no gene match. This CDR3 is 16 amino acids long. The CDR3 region has the DNA TGTGCCAGCAGCTTAGGAGGGACTAGCGGTGAGGAGACCCAGTACTTC. It specifies CASSLGGTSGEETQYF.

There are a few counts of this clone. The chain employs TRBV28 and TRBJ1-2; D remains unclear. CDR1 is MDHEN, CDR2 SYDVKM, per germline. Trimming cost V 3 bases and J 8 bases, with 10 bases left between them. The CDR3 is made up of 12 amino acids. The CDR3 spells CASSFGALGYTF. The CDR3 nucleotides are TGTGCCAGCAGTTTTGGTGCCTTGGGCTACACCTTC.

This clone was counted between two and nine times. This chain links TRBV6-5 with TRBJ2-3; TRBD2 matches 8 bases. This CDR3 spans 14 amino acids. J was trimmed by 4 bases and V by 0 bases; bases with no gene match: 0. Germline-derived CDR1 and CDR2 are MNHEY and SVGAGI. CDR3 in DNA: TGTGCCAGCAGTTACTCACTAGCGGCAGATACGCAGTATTTT. Protein sequence: CASSYSLAADTQYF.